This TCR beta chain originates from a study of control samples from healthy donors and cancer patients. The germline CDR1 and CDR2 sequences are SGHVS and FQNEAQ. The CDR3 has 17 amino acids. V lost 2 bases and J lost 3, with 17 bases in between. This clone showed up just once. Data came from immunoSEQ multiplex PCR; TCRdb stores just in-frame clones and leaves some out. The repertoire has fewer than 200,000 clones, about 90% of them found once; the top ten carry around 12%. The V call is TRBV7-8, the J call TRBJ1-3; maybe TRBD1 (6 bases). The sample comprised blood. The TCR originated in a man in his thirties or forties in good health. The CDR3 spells CASSLRGAPVGGNTIYF. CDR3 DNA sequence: TGTGCCAGCAGCTTACGGGGGGCGCCCGTAGGTGGAAACACCATATATTTT.